This T cell receptor (beta chain) came from a study of cytomegalovirus exposure and HLA in healthy donors. Study results and caveats: Clonal expansion was found to be greater in HLA-associated TCR beta chains than in equally common others in a later analysis. Associated with cytomegalovirus, according to the listing, were around 170 TCR beta chains. A later look showed TCR association rates differing by HLA locus, highest for DRB1 and lowest for HLA-C.

After removal of 5 bases from V and 5 bases from J, the junction contained 12 bases not matched to a gene. The CDR3 loop spans 16 amino acids. Germline V gives CDR1 SGHNT, CDR2 YENEEA. On this clone: Antigen specificity is unknown.

The donors comprised healthy bone marrow donors. PCR was performed using 60 Vbeta and 13 Jbeta primers. Generated by immunoSEQ multiplex PCR, the TCRdb table keeps only in-frame clones and is missing some. The sample lists some 130,000 clones; 80% were seen once. The chain links TRBV11-3 to TRBJ2-3; 8 nucleotides agree with TRBD2. The sample comprised PBMCs. The source is a man aged 30-40 years in good health and CMV-seronegative. The CDR3 is CASSPHRTGGLDTQYF. The CDR3 DNA reads as TGTGCCAGCAGCCCCCACCGCACGGGAGGGTTAGATACGCAGTATTTT.